This TCR beta chain originates from a study of identical twins. From the 5' RACE reads, TCRdb called clonotypes with MiXCR, one entry per CDR3 protein. This sample yields roughly 750,000 distinct CDR3 sequences, of which 21% are seen a single time; about 4.3% belongs to the top ten. The sample also formed part of further work on T cells expressing NK-cell markers. According to that study: Alpha-beta TCR T cells were the sole sorting target in several experiments, owing to an anti-gamma-delta TCR antibody.

Source material: PBMCs. This receptor was identified in a woman between 18 and 29 years old in good health.

CDR3 in amino acids: CASSQGGKVKSSSYEQYF. DNA of the CDR3: TGCGCCAGCAGCCAAGGGGGTAAGGTCAAGAGTTCCTCCTACGAGCAGTACTTC. The V call is TRBV4-1, the J call TRBJ2-7; no firm D call. Germline V gene lookup returns CDR1 MGHRA and CDR2 YSYEKL. V lost 1 base, J lost 0 bases, and 19 bases lay in between. The CDR3 has 18 residues.